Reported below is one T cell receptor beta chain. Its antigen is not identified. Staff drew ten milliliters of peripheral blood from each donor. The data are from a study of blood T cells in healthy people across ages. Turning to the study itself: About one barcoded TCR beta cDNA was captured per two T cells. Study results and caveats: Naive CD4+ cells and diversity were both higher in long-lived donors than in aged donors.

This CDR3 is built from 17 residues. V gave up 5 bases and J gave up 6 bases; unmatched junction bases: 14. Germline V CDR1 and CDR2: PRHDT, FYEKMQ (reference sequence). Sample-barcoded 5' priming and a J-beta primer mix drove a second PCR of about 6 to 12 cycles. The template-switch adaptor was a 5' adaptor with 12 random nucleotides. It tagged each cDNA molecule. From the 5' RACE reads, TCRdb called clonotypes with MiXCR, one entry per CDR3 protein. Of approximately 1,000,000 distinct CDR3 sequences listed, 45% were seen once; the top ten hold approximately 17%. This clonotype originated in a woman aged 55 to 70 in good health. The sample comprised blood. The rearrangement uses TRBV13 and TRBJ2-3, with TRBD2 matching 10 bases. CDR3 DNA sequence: TGTGCCAGCAGCCACCCGGGTGTAGCGGGAGGTAGGGATACGCAGTATTTT. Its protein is CASSHPGVAGGRDTQYF.